This passage covers 24 T cell receptor beta chains from one sample sequenced in a study of blood T cell repertoires in COVID-19. The protocol was immunoSEQ multiplex PCR, while the TCRdb copy is restricted to in-frame clones and leaves out a portion. The table lists 110,000 to 150,000 clones, 65% to 80% of them singletons. The sample was peripheral blood. These receptors were obtained from a woman aged 55-69 years with acute or convalescent COVID-19.

The J gene is TRBJ2-7, the V gene TRBV2, with TRBD1 identical over 7 bases. V lost 0 bases, J lost 1 base, and 3 bases stayed unmatched. This CDR3 contains 15 residues. The V gene's germline CDR1 is SNHLY and CDR2 FYNNEI. This CDR3 reads CASSEAGQRSYEQYF. The CDR3 DNA follows: TGTGCCAGCAGTGAAGCGGGACAGCGTTCCTACGAGCAGTACTTC.

The rearrangement joins TRBV3-1 (or the pseudogene TRBV3-2) to TRBJ2-5, with 11 bases that match TRBD2. Per the germline V gene, CDR1 is LGHDT and CDR2 is YNNKEL (reference sequence). The CDR3 runs to 17 residues. V was pared by 2 bases and J by 2 bases, with 7 bases of the junction left unmatched. The CDR3 loop reads CASSQLLAGERQETQYF. CDR3 in DNA: TGTGCCAGCAGCCAACTACTAGCGGGAGAGAGGCAAGAGACCCAGTACTTC.

V usage is TRBV5-1 and J usage is TRBJ1-1; D is uncertain. The CDR3 has 13 amino acids. CDR1 is SGHRS, CDR2 YFSETQ, per germline. Trimming removed 4 bases from V and 2 bases from J, with 9 bases in between. The CDR3 protein is CASSGGPNTEAFF. CDR3 DNA: TGCGCCAGCAGCGGAGGACCTAACACTGAAGCTTTCTTT.

The gene calls are TRBV6-5 and TRBJ2-5; no firm D call. The CDR3 runs 13 residues. Germline V gives CDR1 MNHEY, CDR2 SVGAGI. V lost 0 bases, J lost 5 bases, and 7 bases lay in between. CDR3 nucleotides: TGTGCCAGCAGTTACTCGGAGTATGAGACCCAGTACTTC. Translation gives CASSYSEYETQYF.

This clone was counted only a few times. The J gene is TRBJ1-2, the V gene TRBV19; perhaps TRBD1 as D (5 bases). The V and J ends lost 7 bases and 4 bases respectively, with 19 bases between them. There are 15 residues in the CDR3. Germline CDR1 and CDR2: LNHDA and SQIVND (reference sequence). The CDR3 loop reads CASKVAQTVSYGYTF. The CDR3 nucleotides are TGTGCCAGTAAGGTAGCCCAGACAGTAAGCTATGGCTACACCTTC.

The chain recombines TRBV24-1 with TRBJ2-1, with 8 bases that match TRBD1. V lost 9 bases to trimming and J lost 9 bases; unmatched junction nucleotides: 9. This CDR3 has 13 amino acids. The germline V gene encodes CDR1 KGHDR and CDR2 SFDVKD. The CDR3 loop is CATSRQGMGEQFF. The CDR3 region has the DNA TGTGCCACCTCCAGACAGGGGATGGGTGAGCAGTTCTTC.

The table lists this clone with a few counts. Germline and junction disagree at one end, which may indicate a read error. V usage is TRBV7-2 and J usage is TRBJ1-2; the D gene is possibly TRBD1 (5 bases). Germline CDR1 SGHTA, CDR2 FQGNSA. The CDR3 contains 12 residues. The CDR3 DNA sequence: TGTGCCAGCAGTTTAGACAGCTATGGCTACACCTTC. Translation gives CASSLDSYGYTF.

This clone has only a few counts. The V call is TRBV3-1 (or the pseudogene TRBV3-2), the J call TRBJ1-6; weak D call: TRBD1 (5 bases). CDR3 length equals 18 residues. Germline loops: CDR1 LGHDT, CDR2 YNNKEL (reference sequence). The V end was cut by 5 bases, the J end by 0 bases, with 17 bases between. In nucleotides, the CDR3 is TGTGCCAGCAGCTACCATGGGCGGGGGAGCTCCTATAATTCACCCCTCCACTTT. Protein: CASSYHGRGSSYNSPLHF.

This chain uses TRBV18 with TRBJ2-1; tentatively, D is TRBD2 (6 bases). This CDR3 has 15 amino acids. Per germline, CDR1 KGHSH and CDR2 LQKENI. V was shortened by 6 bases and J by 7 bases, with 19 bases between the two germline ends. The CDR3 nucleotides are TGTGCCAGCTCTCCCGTCCTAGGGAGGAGGAATGAGCAGTTCTTC. Residues: CASSPVLGRRNEQFF.

The chain combines TRBV11-2 with TRBJ2-6; no clear D gene. Germline assignment: CDR1 SGHAT and CDR2 FQNNGV. V lost 4 bases and J 2 bases, leaving 9 bases between the germline ends. The CDR3 has 15 residues. For the CDR3, the DNA is TGTGCCAGCAGCTCTTTTGTTACTGGGGCCAACGTCCTGACTTTC. The encoded protein is CASSSFVTGANVLTF.

The chain couples TRBV5-1 to TRBJ2-7; TRBD1 aligns across 8 bases. The trim removed 5 bases at V and 2 bases at J, leaving 9 bases unmatched. CDR1 is SGHRS, CDR2 YFSETQ, per germline. The CDR3 loop spans 15 amino acids. CDR3 in amino acids: CASRQRTGTTYEQYF. Written as DNA, the CDR3 is TGCGCCAGCAGACAGCGGACAGGGACGACCTACGAGCAGTACTTC.

V usage is TRBV5-1 and J usage is TRBJ2-7; possibly TRBD1 for D (6 bases). V gave up 0 bases and J gave up 4 bases, with 20 bases separating them. Germline CDR1 reads SGHRS; CDR2 reads YFSETQ. CDR3 size: 17 residues. CDR3 region: CASSLDPSPGVGYEQYF. The CDR3 DNA follows: TGCGCCAGCAGCTTGGACCCTTCCCCAGGGGTTGGTTACGAGCAGTACTTC.

This chain joins TRBV19 and TRBJ2-3; D is perhaps TRBD2 (5 bases). Per germline, CDR1 LNHDA and CDR2 SQIVND (reference sequence). The germline V and J ends were trimmed by 1 base and 6 bases, with 8 bases remaining between them. The CDR3 contains 13 residues. The CDR3 nucleotides read TGTGCCAGTAGTATAGCGGGGAGCGATACGCAGTATTTT. Amino acids: CASSIAGSDTQYF.

V and J are TRBV5-6 and TRBJ1-5; maybe TRBD1 (6 bases). This CDR3 region has 15 residues. Germline V gives CDR1 SGHDT, CDR2 YYEEEE. Trimming left V 0 bases short and J 0 bases short, with 7 bases between. CDR3 sequence: CASSLAGVSNQPQHF. The CDR3 DNA sequence: TGTGCCAGCAGCTTGGCAGGGGTTAGCAATCAGCCCCAGCATTTT.

The J gene is TRBJ2-3, the V gene TRBV27; a possible D gene is TRBD2 (6 bases). The CDR3 runs 16 residues. Germline V gene data show CDR1 as MNHEY and CDR2 as SMNVEV (reference sequence). V was trimmed by 4 bases and J by 2 bases, leaving 16 bases between them. The CDR3 coding sequence is TGTGCCAGCAGTTCATCTCCGGGACTCCACACAGATACGCAGTATTTT. It encodes CASSSSPGLHTDTQYF.

The rearrangement uses TRBV2 and TRBJ2-1; TRBD1 matches 10 bases. The CDR3 has 17 residues. Losses at the gene ends were 10 bases for V and 0 bases for J; bases not matched to a gene: 12. The germline CDR1 and CDR2 sequences are SNHLY and FYNNEI. CDR3 region: CAISRDRGLFSYNEQFF. The CDR3 DNA reads as TGTGCCATCAGCCGGGACAGGGGTTTGTTCTCCTACAATGAGCAGTTCTTC.

CDR3: CASSMIPGLGAHEQYF. The CDR3 DNA sequence: TGTGCCAGCAGTATGATCCCGGGACTAGGGGCCCACGAGCAGTACTTC. This rearrangement joins TRBV27 to TRBJ2-7; TRBD2 matches at 8 bases. The CDR3 consists of 16 residues. CDR1 MNHEY and CDR2 SMNVEV come from the germline V gene (reference sequence). V was pared by 5 bases and J by 5 bases, with 14 bases of the junction left unmatched.

The chain uses TRBV5-1 and TRBJ1-1; 11 bases line up with TRBD1. This CDR3 comprises 16 residues. Germline CDR1 SGHRS, CDR2 YFSETQ. V lost 5 bases, J lost 5 bases, and 11 bases stayed unmatched. The DNA for the CDR3 is TGCGCCAGCAGTCCAACCACCGGGACAGGGGGAACTGAAGCTTTCTTT. Protein product: CASSPTTGTGGTEAFF.

The chain uses TRBV5-1 and TRBJ2-1; 8 nucleotides align to TRBD2. V trimming: 2 bases; J trimming: 4 bases; junction bases outside the gene matches: 5. The CDR3 is 15 amino acids. Germline V CDR1 and CDR2: SGHRS, YFSETQ. CDR3 sequence reads: CASSFRTSSYNEQFF. The CDR3, as DNA: TGCGCCAGCAGCTTCAGGACTAGCTCTTACAATGAGCAGTTCTTC.

A remark on this clone: Other nucleotide sequences from this sample produce the same CDR3. The CDR3 DNA follows: TGCGCCAGCAGCTTGGTCACTAGCGGGAGTTACAATGAGCAGTTCTTC. Translated: CASSLVTSGSYNEQFF. The chain uses TRBV5-1 and TRBJ2-1, with 11 bases aligning to TRBD2. The CDR3 covers 16 residues. The junction had 3 bases not matched to a gene; V was cut back by 0 bases and J by 4 bases. From germline, CDR1 is SGHRS and CDR2 YFSETQ.

The V call is TRBV6-1, the J call TRBJ2-1; D is perhaps TRBD2 (5 bases). This CDR3 comprises 16 residues. The germline gives CDR1 MNHNS, CDR2 SASEGT. Trimming shortened V by 2 bases and J by 3 bases, and 14 bases separated the two germline ends. The CDR3 DNA is TGTGCCAGCAGTGAATCCTACGGAGGATACTACAATGAGCAGTTCTTC. Translated: CASSESYGGYYNEQFF.

The V gene is TRBV7-8, the J gene TRBJ2-3, with TRBD2 matching 14 bases. Germline V gene data show CDR1 as SGHVS and CDR2 as FQNEAQ. The CDR3 runs to 18 residues. V trimming: 8 bases; J trimming: 1 base; junction bases outside the gene matches: 11. The CDR3 here is CASLRGLAGVKGTDTQYF. The CDR3 nucleotides are TGTGCCAGCCTGAGGGGACTAGCGGGAGTCAAAGGCACAGATACGCAGTATTTT. The full variable domain, its missing parts supplied by reference TRBV7-8 and TRBJ2-3, is GAGVSQSPRYKVAKRGQDVALRCDPISGHVSLFWYQQALGQGPEFLTYFQNEAQLDKSGLPSDRFFAERPEGSVSTLKIQRTQQEDSAVYLCASLRGLAGVKGTDTQYFGPGTRLTVL.

The rearrangement uses TRBV11-1 and TRBJ1-1; D ambiguous. Trimming cost V 3 bases and J 2 bases, with 10 bases left between them. The CDR3 has 14 amino acids. Per the germline V gene, CDR1 is SGHAT and CDR2 is FQDESV (reference sequence). Here the CDR3 reads CASSLSQVNTEAFF. CDR3 DNA sequence: TGTGCCAGCAGCTTGAGCCAGGTTAACACTGAAGCTTTCTTT.

This chain connects TRBV2 to TRBJ2-3; D is possibly TRBD2 (6 bases). The CDR3 extends over 15 amino acids. Germline loops: CDR1 SNHLY, CDR2 FYNNEI. V lost 3 bases to trimming and J lost 6 bases, with 16 bases between them. The CDR3: CASSDTAGVYDTQYF. In nucleotides, the CDR3 is TGTGCCAGCAGTGACACAGCGGGCGTGTATGATACGCAGTATTTT.